This T cell receptor (beta chain) was retrieved from a study of blood T cell repertoires in COVID-19. In the study overall: T cells, B-cell-depleted T cells, or PBMCs provided the cDNA or gDNA that served as material.

Trimming stripped 10 bases from V and 0 bases from J, with 12 bases between. The CDR3 consists of 13 residues. Per the germline V gene, CDR1 is MNHEY and CDR2 is SVGAGI. In the source study's methods: Using reference gene primer amplification, nucleated cell counts were estimated. Clones were sequenced by immunoSEQ multiplex PCR, and TCRdb holds only the in-frame ones, with some missing. V, J and clone size reflect that table, while D and trimming were determined from the DNA. The data show a few hundred thousand clones, 70% to 90% seen once. The rearrangement uses TRBV6-5 and TRBJ1-1; a possible D gene is TRBD1 (5 bases). The sample taken for sequencing was peripheral blood. The origin of this receptor is a human donor in a cohort sampled during active COVID-19. The CDR3 loop reads CATKGIMNTEAFF. CDR3 bases: TGTGCCACTAAGGGGATAATGAACACTGAAGCTTTCTTT.